Presented here are 6 T cell receptor beta chains from one specimen sequenced in a study of shared clonotypes between healthy human individuals. Produced via immunoSEQ multiplex PCR; TCRdb's table is partial and in-frame only. Among millions of clones listed, 90% to 95% were seen once. Sequencing was done on a sample of naive CD4+ T cells sorted from blood. Stated subset: CD45RA+ positively selected. Receptor source: a man between 18 and 29 years old in good health.

CDR3 amino acids: CASSLLGSGGSSNQPQHF. The CDR3 DNA follows: TGTGCCAGCAGTTTATTAGGGAGTGGGGGCAGTTCCAATCAGCCCCAGCATTTT. The rearrangement joins TRBV28 to TRBJ1-5, with TRBD1 as a possible D gene (6 bases). CDR1 is MDHEN, CDR2 SYDVKM, per germline. This CDR3 region has 18 residues. V lost 1 base and J lost 3, with 19 bases in between.

The V call is TRBV6-6, the J call TRBJ1-1, with D perhaps TRBD1 (6 bases). Germline V gene sequence: CDR1 MNHNY, CDR2 SVGAGI (reference sequence). The CDR3 covers 11 residues. V was trimmed by 7 bases and J by 8 bases, leaving 11 bases between them. CDR3 in amino acids: CASNVDREAFF. Here the CDR3 DNA reads TGTGCCAGCAACGTCGACAGGGAAGCTTTCTTT.

CDR3 sequence reads: CAWSVWGRVDEQFF. CDR3 nucleotides: TGTGCCTGGAGTGTATGGGGGAGGGTCGATGAGCAGTTCTTC. The rearrangement uses TRBV30 and TRBJ2-1; TRBD2 matches at 7 bases. The trim removed 0 bases at V and 8 bases at J, leaving 7 bases unmatched. Looked up from germline, CDR1 is GTSNPN and CDR2 is SVGIG (reference sequence). The CDR3 totals 14 residues.

The genes are TRBV2 and TRBJ2-2, with TRBD2 matching over 7 bases. This CDR3 has 13 amino acids. Germline V gene data show CDR1 as SNHLY and CDR2 as FYNNEI. The trim removed 6 bases at V and 7 bases at J, leaving 5 bases unmatched. In nucleotides, the CDR3 is TGTGCCAGCAGGCGGGAGATCGGCGGGGAGCTGTTTTTT. As protein: CASRREIGGELFF.

This rearrangement joins TRBV28 to TRBJ1-3, with D unresolved. The length of the CDR3 is 15 residues. CDR1 and CDR2 from the germline V gene are MDHEN and SYDVKM. Trimming shortened V by 5 bases and J by 2 bases, and 13 bases separated the two germline ends. CDR3 nucleotides: TGTGCCAGCAGTCCAGGCGGTACTCCTGGAAACACCATATATTTT. It encodes CASSPGGTPGNTIYF.

The chain combines TRBV20-1 with TRBJ2-1; D uncertain. Germline loops: CDR1 DFQATT, CDR2 SNEGSKA (reference sequence). V gave up 6 bases and J gave up 11 bases, with 14 bases separating them. CDR3 size: 11 residues. The CDR3 loop is CSAPRSRKQFF. Here the CDR3 DNA reads TGCAGTGCCCCCAGGTCCCGGAAGCAGTTCTTC.